Shown below are 25 T cell receptor beta chains from a single sample sequenced in a study of blood T cell repertoires in COVID-19. TCRdb's table, derived via immunoSEQ multiplex PCR, lists solely in-frame clones and lacks some. The table lists about 290,000 clones, roughly 80% of them singletons. The specimen was peripheral blood. Receptors originate from a woman aged 45 to 65 with active or convalescent COVID-19.

CDR3: CASSRRSTDTQYF. In nucleotides, the CDR3 is TGTGCCAGCAGCCGTAGAAGCACAGATACGCAGTATTTT. The genes are TRBV5-6 and TRBJ2-3; D not resolved. The germline V gene encodes CDR1 SGHDT and CDR2 YYEEEE. This CDR3 comprises 13 residues. Trimming shortened V by 4 bases and J by 0 bases, and 6 bases separated the two germline ends.

The chain carries TRBV11-3 and TRBJ2-1; 7 bases are a match to TRBD2. The germline V gene encodes CDR1 SGHNT and CDR2 YENEEA. Unmatched junction bases numbered 5, after V lost 5 bases and J lost 1 base. The CDR3 consists of 15 residues. The DNA for the CDR3 is TGTGCCAGCAGCACCCGGGGAGGGTCCTACAATGAGCAGTTCTTC. As protein: CASSTRGGSYNEQFF.

The J gene is TRBJ1-5, the V gene TRBV5-1; D is uncertain. V shed 0 bases and J shed 0 bases, with 7 bases lying between them. The germline V gene has CDR1 SGHRS and CDR2 YFSETQ. The CDR3 is made up of 15 amino acids. Written as DNA, the CDR3 is TGCGCCAGCAGCTTGGGAACAAATAGCAATCAGCCCCAGCATTTT. Residues: CASSLGTNSNQPQHF.

The rearrangement uses TRBV6-6 and TRBJ1-2; D perhaps matches TRBD1 (6 bases). The length of the CDR3 is 15 residues. Per germline, CDR1 MNHNY and CDR2 SVGAGI (reference sequence). Trimming cost V 2 bases and J 7 bases, with 17 bases left between them. The CDR3 DNA follows: TGTGCCAGCAGTTACGGATCAGGGGAGACGAGTGGCTACACCTTC. Translated, it gives CASSYGSGETSGYTF.

The chain uses TRBV28 and TRBJ2-5; 8 bases map to TRBD2. Trimming removed 2 bases from V and 4 bases from J; junction bases left unmatched: 12. This CDR3 is built from 17 residues. Germline assignment: CDR1 MDHEN and CDR2 SYDVKM. This chain's CDR3 is CASSLVGGGRLRETQYF. Here the CDR3 DNA reads TGTGCCAGCAGTTTAGTCGGCGGGGGGCGATTGAGAGAGACCCAGTACTTC.

This chain's CDR3 is CASSLGSSGSTDTQYF. In DNA, the CDR3 is TGCGCCAGCAGCTTGGGATCTAGCGGGTCAACAGATACGCAGTATTTT. V and J are TRBV5-1 and TRBJ2-3; 8 bases align to TRBD2. The CDR3 loop spans 16 amino acids. V gave up 0 bases and J gave up 3 bases; unmatched junction bases: 6. Germline V gene sequence: CDR1 SGHRS, CDR2 YFSETQ.

The chain carries TRBV30 and TRBJ1-2; 7 bases match TRBD1. The J segment lost 5 bases and the V segment lost 2 bases, leaving 11 bases of the junction unmatched. The CDR3 totals 15 residues. CDR1 and CDR2 from the germline V gene are GTSNPN and SVGIG (reference sequence). CDR3 DNA: TGTGCCTGGAGTTCCCCAGGAGGGGGCTGGTATGGCTACACCTTC. Amino acid sequence: CAWSSPGGGWYGYTF.

The gene calls are TRBV4-2 and TRBJ1-1, with D possibly being TRBD1 (5 bases). Germline V lookup: CDR1 LGHNA, CDR2 YNFKEQ. This CDR3 has 17 amino acids. Trimming removed 3 bases at V and 1 base at J, with 18 bases between. In DNA form, the CDR3 reads TGTGCCAGCAGCCACGGGGGAGGTCAGGGTACGAACACTGAAGCTTTCTTT. This translates into CASSHGGGQGTNTEAFF.

This chain uses TRBV5-1 with TRBJ1-2, with 7 bases matching TRBD1. This CDR3 comprises 15 residues. Losses at the gene ends were 0 bases for V and 3 bases for J; bases not matched to a gene: 5. Germline V lookup: CDR1 SGHRS, CDR2 YFSETQ. The CDR3 nucleotides are TGCGCCAGCAGCTTGGCCCCCGGGACAGACTATGGCTACACCTTC. Its translation: CASSLAPGTDYGYTF.

The gene calls are TRBV6-5 and TRBJ1-3; TRBD1 matches at 7 bases. V lost 6 bases to trimming and J lost 0 bases; unmatched junction nucleotides: 5. CDR3 length equals 15 residues. Per germline, CDR1 MNHEY and CDR2 SVGAGI. CDR3 loop: CASSLRTGSGNTIYF. The CDR3 nucleotides read TGTGCCAGCAGCCTCAGGACAGGCTCTGGAAACACCATATATTTT.

This chain uses TRBV5-4 with TRBJ1-1; 7 nucleotides match TRBD1. The germline gives CDR1 SGHNT, CDR2 YYREEE (reference sequence). The CDR3 sequence is 16 residues long. Trimming cost V 3 bases and J 5 bases; bases outside gene matches: 13. In DNA, the CDR3 is TGTGCCAGCAGCTGGGACACAGGGGTAGTGGGAACTGAAGCTTTCTTT. The encoded protein is CASSWDTGVVGTEAFF. The full variable domain, rest sourced from reference TRBV5-4 and TRBJ1-1, is ETGVTQSPTHLIKTRGQQVTLRCSSQSGHNTVSWYQQALGQGPQFIFQYYREEENGRGNFPPRFSGLQFPNYSSELNVNALELDDSALYLCASSWDTGVVGTEAFFGQGTRLTVV.

This clone has just a few counts. This sample also contains other DNA sequences that code for the same CDR3. This chain uses TRBV18 with TRBJ1-1, with TRBD1 matching 7 bases. This CDR3 comprises 13 residues. Per germline, CDR1 KGHSH and CDR2 LQKENI. After removal of 2 bases from V and 4 bases from J, the junction contained 1 base not matched to a gene. The CDR3 region has the DNA TGTGCCAGCTCACCAGCAGGGGGCACTGAAGCTTTCTTT. Amino acids: CASSPAGGTEAFF. Based on the CDR3 plus reference TRBV18 and TRBJ1-1, the full variable domain is NAGVMQNPRHLVRRRGQEARLRCSPMKGHSHVYWYRQLPEEGLKFMVYLQKENIIDESGMPKERFSAEFPKEGPSILRIQQVVRGDSAAYFCASSPAGGTEAFFGQGTRLTVV.

The chain recombines TRBV4-1 with TRBJ2-7; the match to TRBD2 covers 10 bases. Looked up from germline, CDR1 is MGHRA and CDR2 is YSYEKL. The CDR3 spans 15 residues. V gave up 3 bases and J gave up 2 bases; unmatched junction bases: 4. The CDR3 DNA reads as TGCGCCAGCAGCCAGGCTACTAGCGGGACCTACGAGCAGTACTTC. It encodes CASSQATSGTYEQYF.

This chain joins TRBV3-1 (or the pseudogene TRBV3-2) and TRBJ1-2; D is unresolved. This CDR3 is built from 12 residues. The ends were cut back, 1 base at V and 14 bases at J, with 14 bases in the middle. The V gene's germline CDR1 is LGHDT and CDR2 YNNKEL (reference sequence). The CDR3 protein is CASSQGSLVRTF. The CDR3 nucleotides are TGTGCCAGCAGCCAAGGATCATTGGTGAGGACCTTC.

This chain uses TRBV15 with TRBJ2-1; TRBD2 matches 8 bases. V was clipped by 2 bases and J by 2 bases; unmatched bases: 5. From germline, CDR1 is LNHNV and CDR2 YYDKDF (reference sequence). The CDR3 runs to 16 residues. This CDR3 is CATSRKLAGTYNEQFF. For the CDR3, the DNA is TGTGCCACCAGCAGAAAATTAGCGGGGACCTACAATGAGCAGTTCTTC.

The chain has TRBV18 and TRBJ2-3; 9 bases line up with TRBD2. The CDR3 loop spans 19 amino acids. The germline gives CDR1 KGHSH, CDR2 LQKENI. V was pared by 0 bases and J by 5 bases, with 15 bases of the junction left unmatched. CDR3 amino acids: CASSPPTTPAGGRRDTQYF. The CDR3 bases are TGTGCCAGCTCACCACCCACGACTCCCGCGGGAGGGCGAAGAGATACGCAGTATTTT.

The rearrangement uses TRBV27 and TRBJ2-3; 9 bases line up with TRBD2. Per the germline V gene, CDR1 is MNHEY and CDR2 is SMNVEV (reference sequence). The V segment lost 3 bases and the J segment 1 base; nucleotides outside the gene matches: 2. The CDR3 contains 15 residues. The CDR3 DNA is TGTGCCAGCAGTTTTCGCGGGAGGGGCACAGATACGCAGTATTTT. Its protein product is CASSFRGRGTDTQYF.

J is TRBJ1-2 and V is TRBV7-2, with D unresolved. V was clipped by 5 bases and J by 4 bases, with 11 bases between them. CDR3 length: 13 residues. CDR1 is SGHTA and CDR2 is FQGNSA in the germline V gene. The CDR3 sequence is CASSPRVSYGYTF. CDR3 nucleotide sequence: TGTGCCAGCAGCCCCCGGGTGAGCTATGGCTACACCTTC.

The J gene is TRBJ2-7, the V gene TRBV18, with 7 positions matching TRBD2. The V gene's germline CDR1 is KGHSH and CDR2 LQKENI. This CDR3 has 15 residues. V shed 3 bases and J 3 bases; nucleotides not matched to a gene: 8. The CDR3 loop is CASSPASRTSYEQYF. The DNA of the CDR3 is TGTGCCAGCTCACCGGCCTCCCGGACTAGCTACGAGCAGTACTTC.

The chain has TRBV7-2 and TRBJ2-5; D perhaps matches TRBD2 (6 bases). The CDR3 sequence is 16 residues long. Germline V gene lookup returns CDR1 SGHTA and CDR2 FQGNSA. Trimming left V 5 bases short and J 6 bases short, with 22 bases between. This CDR3 reads CASSLSGGGGGQTQYF. For the CDR3, the DNA is TGTGCCAGCAGCCTTAGCGGTGGGGGAGGTGGCCAGACCCAGTACTTC.

The chain joins TRBV14 to TRBJ1-5; D is undetermined. Per germline, CDR1 SGHDN and CDR2 FVKESK. This CDR3 comprises 13 residues. Trimming removed 1 base at V and 6 bases at J, with 7 bases between. CDR3 sequence reads: CASSQGLFQPQHF. CDR3 DNA: TGTGCCAGCAGCCAAGGGCTTTTTCAGCCCCAGCATTTT. Full variable domain (rest looked up from reference TRBV14 and TRBJ1-5): EAGVTQFPSHSVIEKGQTVTLRCDPISGHDNLYWYRRVMGKEIKFLLHFVKESKQDESGMPNNRFLAERTGGTYSTLKVQPAELEDSGVYFCASSQGLFQPQHFGDGTRLSIL.

The chain has TRBV5-1 and TRBJ1-4; 7 bases agree with TRBD1. This CDR3 contains 14 residues. J gave up 2 bases and V 5 bases, and 3 bases lay outside the gene matches. Germline V gene data show CDR1 as SGHRS and CDR2 as YFSETQ. The CDR3 reads CASRQTGTNEKLFF. In nucleotides, the CDR3 is TGCGCCAGCAGACAGACAGGGACTAATGAAAAACTGTTTTTT. Full variable domain (missing parts from reference TRBV5-1 and TRBJ1-4): KAGVTQTPRYLIKTRGQQVTLSCSPISGHRSVSWYQQTPGQGLQFLFEYFSETQRNKGNFPGRFSGRQFSNSRSEMNVSTLELGDSALYLCASRQTGTNEKLFFGSGTQLSVL.

The V and J genes are TRBV5-6 and TRBJ2-2; TRBD1 is a possible D gene (6 bases). Trimming stripped 4 bases from V and 1 base from J, with 11 bases between. The germline CDR1 and CDR2 sequences are SGHDT and YYEEEE. The CDR3 loop spans 15 amino acids. CDR3 protein: CASSPTGLNTGELFF. CDR3 bases: TGTGCCAGCAGCCCAACAGGGTTGAACACCGGGGAGCTGTTTTTT.

The genes are TRBV25-1 and TRBJ1-1; D gene ambiguous. The CDR3 contains 13 residues. Trimming removed 4 bases at V and 3 bases at J, with 9 bases between. Looked up from germline, CDR1 is MGHDK and CDR2 is SYGVNS. In DNA, the CDR3 is TGTGCCAGCAGTGCCCAGTCGTACACTGAAGCTTTCTTT. Translated, it gives CASSAQSYTEAFF.

The rearrangement joins TRBV9 to TRBJ2-3, with 13 bases lining up with TRBD2. Trimming cost V 4 bases and J 6 bases; bases outside gene matches: 5. This CDR3 comprises 15 residues. Per the germline V gene, CDR1 is SGDLS and CDR2 is YYNGEE. The CDR3 protein is CASSPLAGGMDTQYF. The DNA for the CDR3 is TGTGCCAGCAGCCCACTAGCGGGGGGGATGGATACGCAGTATTTT.